This entry lists 8 T cell receptor beta chains sequenced from one sample in a study of T cell responses to AZD1222 COVID-19 vaccine. Libraries were prepared by immunoSEQ multiplex PCR; TCRdb keeps only in-frame clonotypes and omits some of them. Of approximately 130,000 clones listed, around 90% are singletons. The sequences come from peripheral blood, collected 28 days after the second AZD1222 dose. The receptors were gathered from an adult who received the AZD1222 COVID-19 vaccine.

This chain joins TRBV14 and TRBJ1-2; 8 bases agree with TRBD1. There are 15 residues in the CDR3. Germline-derived CDR1 and CDR2 are SGHDN and FVKESK. V trimming: 2 bases; J trimming: 7 bases; junction bases outside the gene matches: 9. CDR3 sequence: CASSQHRQGPSGYTF. CDR3 DNA sequence: TGTGCCAGCAGCCAACATAGACAGGGGCCTAGTGGCTACACCTTC.

V is TRBV2 and J is TRBJ2-7; no clear D. The V end was cut by 2 bases, the J end by 2 bases, with 4 bases between. The CDR3 extends over 12 amino acids. Per germline, CDR1 SNHLY and CDR2 FYNNEI. CDR3 region: CASSEQTYEQYF. The CDR3 DNA is TGTGCCAGCAGTGAACAGACCTACGAGCAGTACTTC.

The rearrangement joins TRBV18 to TRBJ2-7; the D is unclear. This CDR3 has 10 residues. Trimming removed 9 bases at V and 2 bases at J, with 5 bases between. Germline V lookup: CDR1 KGHSH, CDR2 LQKENI. This CDR3 reads CASRTYEQYF. As DNA, the CDR3 is TGTGCCAGTCGTACCTACGAGCAGTACTTC.

The CDR3 spells CASSQASRGSLFF. CDR3 nucleotides: TGTGCCAGCAGCCAGGCTTCCAGGGGTTCGCTGTTTTTT. The chain recombines TRBV3-1 (or the pseudogene TRBV3-2) with TRBJ2-2, with D possibly TRBD1 on 6 matching bases. The germline V gene has CDR1 LGHDT and CDR2 YNNKEL (reference sequence). V lost 3 bases to trimming and J lost 13 bases, with 15 bases between them. The CDR3 loop spans 13 amino acids.

The genes are TRBV5-1 and TRBJ2-7; D may be TRBD2 (6 bases). The CDR3 extends over 13 amino acids. Germline V lookup: CDR1 SGHRS, CDR2 YFSETQ. V was pared by 3 bases and J by 5 bases, with 12 bases between. CDR3 DNA: TGCGCCAGCAGCTCCCTGCGGGATAACGAGCAGTACTTC. This translates into CASSSLRDNEQYF.

This clone was found once. J is TRBJ1-2 and V is TRBV7-6; D is ambiguous. CDR3 length: 13 amino acids. Per germline, CDR1 SGHVS and CDR2 FNYEAQ. Trimming took off 5 bases at V and 4 bases at J, with 11 bases between the two ends. DNA for the CDR3: TGTGCCAGCAGCCCAACCGGGCGCTATGGCTACACCTTC. Translated: CASSPTGRYGYTF.

The chain recombines TRBV18 with TRBJ2-4, with D possibly called TRBD1 or TRBD2 (5 bases each). V was cut by 0 bases and J by 4 bases, with 13 bases left in between. CDR1 is KGHSH and CDR2 is LQKENI in the germline V gene. CDR3 size: 16 residues. In nucleotides, the CDR3 is TGTGCCAGCTCACCACCCTTACGGGACCTAAAAAACATTCAGTACTTC. Translation gives CASSPPLRDLKNIQYF.

Only one count was recorded for this clone. V and J are TRBV11-2 and TRBJ2-1; 11 bases map to TRBD2. CDR1 is SGHAT and CDR2 is FQNNGV in the germline V gene. The trim removed 3 bases at V and 10 bases at J, leaving 11 bases unmatched. The CDR3 has 16 amino acids. CDR3 sequence (DNA): TGTGCCAGCAGCTTCGGGCTTAGCGGGAGGGAACGGGAGCAGTTCTTC. Its translation: CASSFGLSGREREQFF.